These 32 T cell receptor beta chains originate from one sample sequenced in a study of cytomegalovirus exposure and HLA in healthy donors. In the PCR, 60 Vbeta and 13 Jbeta primers were used. TCRdb's table, derived via immunoSEQ multiplex PCR, lists solely in-frame clones and lacks some. The sample records 100,000 to 150,000 clones, under 90% being singletons. The source material was PBMCs. All receptors derive from a woman aged 40 to 50 in good health and CMV-seropositive.

This rearrangement joins TRBV11-2 to TRBJ2-6, with TRBD2 identical over 12 bases. Unmatched junction bases numbered 10, after V lost 5 bases and J lost 2 bases. The germline V gene encodes CDR1 SGHAT and CDR2 FQNNGV. There are 19 residues in the CDR3. The CDR3 loop reads CASSARTSGIQAGANVLTF. CDR3 in DNA: TGTGCCAGCAGCGCCAGGACTAGCGGGATACAGGCTGGGGCCAACGTCCTGACTTTC.

On this clone itself: The same CDR3 arises from other DNA sequences in this sample as well. The chain carries TRBV27 and TRBJ2-7, with TRBD2 matching over 8 bases. Germline V CDR1 and CDR2: MNHEY, SMNVEV (reference sequence). This CDR3 is 17 amino acids long. J gave up 3 bases and V 3 bases, and 13 bases lay outside the gene matches. The chain's CDR3 is CASSFQPPSAGGYEQYF. Written as DNA, the CDR3 is TGTGCCAGCAGTTTCCAACCTCCGTCGGCGGGGGGCTACGAGCAGTACTTC.

V usage is TRBV25-1 and J usage is TRBJ2-7; perhaps TRBD1 as D (5 bases). This CDR3 is 12 amino acids long. Trimming took 6 bases from V and 0 from J, leaving 6 bases between them. Germline-derived CDR1 and CDR2 are MGHDK and SYGVNS. CDR3 sequence (DNA): TGTGCCAGCAGCAGGGTCTCCTACGAGCAGTACTTC. This sequence encodes CASSRVSYEQYF.

The rearrangement links TRBV5-1 to TRBJ2-2; D ambiguous. The CDR3 length is 13 residues. Germline V gene lookup returns CDR1 SGHRS and CDR2 YFSETQ. Deletions cut 0 bases from V and 4 bases from J, with 4 bases between. Here the CDR3 reads CASSLGLTGELFF. CDR3 DNA: TGCGCCAGCAGCTTGGGGCTCACCGGGGAGCTGTTTTTT.

The rearrangement links TRBV25-1 to TRBJ2-2; 7 bases agree with TRBD1. The CDR3 runs 14 residues. The V gene's germline CDR1 is MGHDK and CDR2 SYGVNS. V shed 10 bases and J 0 bases; nucleotides not matched to a gene: 5. DNA of the CDR3: TGTGCCACGACGGGGACAGCGAACACCGGGGAGCTGTTTTTT. Amino acid sequence: CATTGTANTGELFF.

The CDR3 DNA follows: TGTGCCAGCAGCGCGAACAGGGGAAACAATGAGCAGTTCTTC. Translating it yields CASSANRGNNEQFF. The V and J genes are TRBV7-8 and TRBJ2-1, with TRBD1 matching over 7 bases. Looked up from germline, CDR1 is SGHVS and CDR2 is FQNEAQ. This CDR3 is built from 14 residues. The ends lost 5 bases at V and 5 bases at J; junction bases unmatched: 6.

This chain joins TRBV9 and TRBJ2-7; 8 bases are a match to TRBD1. CDR3 length: 14 residues. Looked up from germline, CDR1 is SGDLS and CDR2 is YYNGEE. J was trimmed by 5 bases and V by 2 bases; bases with no gene match: 6. CDR3 sequence (DNA): TGTGCCAGCAGCGTTTTACAGGGGGGCGACGAGCAGTACTTC. Its protein product is CASSVLQGGDEQYF. Full variable domain (rest looked up from reference TRBV9 and TRBJ2-7): DSGVTQTPKHLITATGQRVTLRCSPRSGDLSVYWYQQSLDQGLQFLIQYYNGEERAKGNILERFSAQQFPDLHSELNLSSLELGDSALYFCASSVLQGGDEQYFGPGTRLTVT.

The chain is built from TRBV6-5 and TRBJ1-2; 9 nucleotides match TRBD1. V was clipped by 2 bases and J by 0 bases; unmatched bases: 4. This CDR3 comprises 16 residues. From germline, CDR1 is MNHEY and CDR2 SVGAGI. This CDR3 is CASSYRDRETNYGYTF. The DNA of the CDR3 is TGTGCCAGCAGTTACAGGGACAGGGAGACTAACTATGGCTACACCTTC.

J is TRBJ2-5 and V is TRBV6-5; 11 bases map to TRBD2. Gene TRBJ2-7 matches the end of the DNA better, so the J call may be wrong. The length of the CDR3 is 15 residues. Germline V CDR1 and CDR2: MNHEY, SVGAGI. CDR3 nucleotide sequence: TGTGCCAGCAGTTACGGGACTAGCGGCGCCGACGAGCAGTACTTC. Its protein is CASSYGTSGADEQYF.

The chain combines TRBV13 with TRBJ2-7, with no clear D. Germline CDR1 and CDR2: PRHDT and FYEKMQ (reference sequence). The length of the CDR3 is 14 residues. V dropped 2 bases and J dropped 4 bases, with 12 bases sitting between them. The CDR3 region is CASSLSSTSYEQYF. CDR3 DNA sequence: TGTGCCAGCAGCTTAAGTTCTACTTCGTACGAGCAGTACTTC.

V usage is TRBV27 and J usage is TRBJ1-2; perhaps TRBD1 as D (6 bases). CDR1 is MNHEY, CDR2 SMNVEV, per germline (reference sequence). The V end was cut by 6 bases, the J end by 4 bases, with 15 bases between. This CDR3 comprises 14 residues. The CDR3 coding sequence is TGTGCCAGCAGCCCCTTTGGACAGATCTATGGCTACACCTTC. The encoded protein is CASSPFGQIYGYTF.

V usage is TRBV10-3 and J usage is TRBJ2-7; 11 bases agree with TRBD2. CDR3 length: 14 amino acids. CDR1 and CDR2 (germline): ENHRY, SYGVKD. V shed 6 bases, J shed 5 bases, and the junction held 6 bases outside the gene matches. CDR3 nucleotides: TGTGCCATCAGGAGGGGGACTAGCGGCGACGAGCAGTACTTC. Translation: CAIRRGTSGDEQYF.

This chain links TRBV6-5 with TRBJ2-1; tentatively, D is TRBD2 (5 bases). Trimming pared 5 bases from V and 4 bases from J, leaving 9 bases between. CDR3 length equals 13 residues. Per the germline V gene, CDR1 is MNHEY and CDR2 is SVGAGI. CDR3: CASSPGKYNEQFF. CDR3 in DNA: TGTGCCAGCAGTCCGGGGAAATACAATGAGCAGTTCTTC.

V usage is TRBV2 and J usage is TRBJ1-6; 7 nucleotides line up with TRBD1. The CDR3 has 15 residues. CDR1 and CDR2 from the germline V gene are SNHLY and FYNNEI. After removal of 1 base from V and 7 bases from J, the junction contained 4 bases not matched to a gene. CDR3 DNA: TGTGCCAGCAGTGAAGTGACAGGGTCAAATTCACCCCTCCACTTT. Its protein is CASSEVTGSNSPLHF. Together with reference TRBV2 and TRBJ1-6, the CDR3 gives the full variable domain: EPEVTQTPSHQVTQMGQEVILRCVPISNHLYFYWYRQILGQKVEFLVSFYNNEISEKSEIFDDQFSVERPDGSNFTLKIRSTKLEDSAMYFCASSEVTGSNSPLHFGNGTRLTVT.

Concerning this clone: This sample also contains other DNA sequences that code for the same CDR3. This chain joins TRBV2 and TRBJ2-1; TRBD2 agrees at 10 bases. The CDR3 contains 18 residues. Germline V gives CDR1 SNHLY, CDR2 FYNNEI. Trimming took 1 base from V and 9 from J; bases not matched to a gene: 15. CDR3 sequence reads: CASSEDTGGLAGEGEQFF. CDR3 bases: TGTGCCAGCAGTGAAGACACCGGGGGGCTAGCGGGAGAAGGTGAGCAGTTCTTC.

V and J are TRBV4-2 and TRBJ1-5; no firm D call. Germline CDR1 and CDR2: LGHNA and YNFKEQ. V was trimmed by 1 base and J by 7 bases, leaving 14 bases between them. The CDR3 has 15 amino acids. The CDR3 loop is CASSQGEEMGQPQHF. The CDR3 nucleotides are TGTGCCAGCAGCCAAGGGGAGGAGATGGGCCAGCCCCAGCATTTT.

J is TRBJ2-1 and V is TRBV9; 7 bases are shared with TRBD1. After removal of 2 bases from V and 5 bases from J, the junction contained 10 bases not matched to a gene. The CDR3 has 16 residues. CDR1 SGDLS and CDR2 YYNGEE come from the germline V gene. Written as DNA, the CDR3 is TGTGCCAGCAGCGTCACCGGGACAGCAAGCCACAATGAGCAGTTCTTC. Protein: CASSVTGTASHNEQFF.

This clone was picked up one time. The gene calls are TRBV7-9 and TRBJ2-7; TRBD1 matches at 7 bases. CDR3 length: 13 residues. V gave up 1 base and J gave up 12 bases; unmatched junction bases: 9. CDR1 and CDR2 from the germline V gene are SEHNR and FQNEAQ (reference sequence). The chain's CDR3 is CASSLVQGDLRYF. The CDR3 DNA follows: TGTGCCAGCAGCTTAGTGCAGGGGGATTTAAGGTACTTC.

The rearrangement joins TRBV7-9 to TRBJ2-1, with 14 bases lining up with TRBD2. The CDR3 consists of 16 residues. Germline V gene sequence: CDR1 SEHNR, CDR2 FQNEAQ (reference sequence). The V gene end was trimmed by 7 bases and the J gene end by 8 bases; junction bases not matched to a gene: 10. CDR3 in amino acids: CASTGTSGSPRDEQFF. DNA of the CDR3: TGTGCCAGCACTGGGACTAGCGGGAGCCCAAGGGATGAGCAGTTCTTC.

V is TRBV12-5 and J is TRBJ2-3; TRBD2 aligns across 7 bases. The CDR3 runs to 15 residues. Trimming took 6 bases from V and 4 from J; bases not matched to a gene: 10. Germline V lookup: CDR1 LGHNT, CDR2 FRNRAP. CDR3 protein: CASGMSGAGSDTQYF. The CDR3 DNA is TGTGCTAGTGGCATGAGCGGGGCCGGGTCAGATACGCAGTATTTT. The whole variable domain, filled in from reference TRBV12-5 and TRBJ2-3, reads DARVTQTPRHKVTEMGQEVTMRCQPILGHNTVFWYRQTMMQGLELLAYFRNRAPLDDSGMPKDRFSAEMPDATLATLKIQPSEPRDSAVYFCASGMSGAGSDTQYFGPGTRLTVL.

The rearrangement joins TRBV10-2 to TRBJ2-1, with a tentative D call TRBD2 (6 bases). CDR3 length equals 13 residues. CDR1 and CDR2 from the germline V gene are WSHSY and SAAADI. Trimming took off 10 bases at V and 12 bases at J, with 22 bases between the two ends. This CDR3 is CATAGTSIGGQFF. The CDR3 DNA follows: TGCGCCACTGCCGGGACTTCTATTGGTGGGCAGTTCTTC.

V is TRBV2 and J is TRBJ2-1, with 11 nucleotides matching TRBD2. CDR1 and CDR2 (germline): SNHLY, FYNNEI. This CDR3 contains 15 residues. V was pared by 6 bases and J by 8 bases, with 9 bases of the junction left unmatched. The CDR3 here is CASRLTSGASHEQFF. DNA of the CDR3: TGTGCCAGCAGATTGACTAGCGGGGCGTCTCATGAGCAGTTCTTC.

This clone showed up just once. CDR3 bases: TGTGCCACGGGCGGGAGGGGGACCTACAATGAGCAGTTCTTC. As protein: CATGGRGTYNEQFF. The chain has TRBV11-2 and TRBJ2-1; 9 nucleotides line up with TRBD2. CDR1 and CDR2 from the germline V gene are SGHAT and FQNNGV. The trim removed 10 bases at V and 2 bases at J, leaving 6 bases unmatched. The CDR3 runs to 14 residues.

The chain joins TRBV9 to TRBJ2-7; perhaps TRBD1 as D (6 bases). Germline V gene sequence: CDR1 SGDLS, CDR2 YYNGEE. This CDR3 is built from 14 residues. V dropped 3 bases and J dropped 0 bases, with 10 bases sitting between them. CDR3 protein: CASSAGTISYEQYF. The CDR3 nucleotides read TGTGCCAGCAGCGCCGGGACAATCTCCTACGAGCAGTACTTC.

This chain joins TRBV6-1 and TRBJ1-2, with D uncertain. The CDR3 is made up of 14 amino acids. Trimming left V 6 bases short and J 2 bases short, with 13 bases between. Germline V lookup: CDR1 MNHNS, CDR2 SASEGT. The CDR3 loop reads CASRFSVQNYGYTF. DNA for the CDR3: TGTGCCAGCAGATTTAGTGTGCAAAACTATGGCTACACCTTC.

This clone has a single count. The junction departs from the called germline gene at one end, perhaps through a read error. The rearrangement uses TRBV5-1 and TRBJ2-2; the match to TRBD2 covers 10 bases. The germline gives CDR1 SGHRS, CDR2 YFSETQ. The CDR3 totals 17 residues. This CDR3 is CASGLASAGGPTGELFF. The CDR3, as DNA: TGCGCCAGCGGCTTGGCCTCAGCGGGAGGGCCCACCGGGGAGCTGTTTTTT.

This clone appeared a single time. The chain has TRBV7-3 and TRBJ2-3; 12 nucleotides align to TRBD2. Germline V gene sequence: CDR1 SGHTA, CDR2 FQGTGA. There are 19 residues in the CDR3. With V trimmed by 5 bases and J by 3 bases, 15 bases remained unmatched. Here the CDR3 DNA reads TGTGCCAGCAGCGAAACCCCAAAACTAGCGGGAGGCCGGACAGATACGCAGTATTTT. As protein: CASSETPKLAGGRTDTQYF.

The J gene is TRBJ1-5, the V gene TRBV21-1; the table's D call, TRBD1, has no DNA check behind it. TRBV21-1 is marked as a pseudogene. The CDR3 extends over 17 amino acids. CDR3 nucleotide sequence: TGTGCCAGCAGCAAACCGGCAGGGGTGTTGAGCAATCAGCCCCAGCATTTT. This gives the protein CASSKPAGVLSNQPQHF.

This sequence joins TRBV9 and TRBJ1-5, with 7 bases identical to TRBD1. V shed 4 bases, J shed 4 bases, and the junction held 8 bases outside the gene matches. Per the germline V gene, CDR1 is SGDLS and CDR2 is YYNGEE. This CDR3 contains 15 residues. The CDR3 bases are TGTGCCAGCAGCAGAGGACAGGCCTTAAATCAGCCCCAGCATTTT. Amino acid sequence: CASSRGQALNQPQHF.

The V and J genes are TRBV5-1 and TRBJ1-2, with D possibly matching TRBD1 (5 bases). This CDR3 contains 14 residues. Trimming removed 4 bases at V and 2 bases at J, with 12 bases between. CDR1 is SGHRS and CDR2 is YFSETQ in the germline V gene. CDR3 residues: CASSRVGHNYGYTF. DNA of the CDR3: TGCGCCAGCAGCCGAGTTGGACACAACTATGGCTACACCTTC.

The chain has TRBV5-1 and TRBJ1-1; 7 bases align to TRBD1. Germline V gene sequence: CDR1 SGHRS, CDR2 YFSETQ. The CDR3 is 13 residues long. V shed 5 bases and J 4 bases; nucleotides not matched to a gene: 5. The CDR3 protein is CASSSPGGTEAFF. In nucleotides, the CDR3 is TGCGCCAGCAGTTCTCCAGGGGGCACTGAAGCTTTCTTT.

The chain's CDR3 is CASSRRSGTNQHEQYF. The CDR3 DNA follows: TGTGCCAGCAGCCGGAGATCCGGGACTAATCAACACGAGCAGTACTTC. The chain employs TRBV14 and TRBJ2-7; 7 bases line up with TRBD2. The CDR3 runs to 16 residues. Germline CDR1 reads SGHDN; CDR2 reads FVKESK. V gave up 4 bases and J gave up 5 bases; unmatched junction bases: 14.